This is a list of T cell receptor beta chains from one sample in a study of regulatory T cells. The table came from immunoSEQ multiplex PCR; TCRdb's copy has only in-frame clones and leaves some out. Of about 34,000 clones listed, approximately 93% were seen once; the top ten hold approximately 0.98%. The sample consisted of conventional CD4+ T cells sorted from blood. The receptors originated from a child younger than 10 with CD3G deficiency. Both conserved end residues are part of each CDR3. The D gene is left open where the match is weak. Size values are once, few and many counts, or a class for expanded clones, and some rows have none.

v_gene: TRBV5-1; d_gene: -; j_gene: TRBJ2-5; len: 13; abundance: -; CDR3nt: TGCGCCAGCAGTCTGAACAGGGAAGAGACCCAGTACTTC; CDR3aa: CASSLNREETQYF
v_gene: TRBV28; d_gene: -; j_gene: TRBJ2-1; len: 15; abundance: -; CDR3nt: TGTGCCAGCAGCAAAACCGGGACTTCCTACAATGAGCAGTTCTTC; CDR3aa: CASSKTGTSYNEQFF
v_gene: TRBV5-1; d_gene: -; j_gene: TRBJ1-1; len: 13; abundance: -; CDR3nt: TGCGCCAGCAGCTTTTTTGGCAGGGAGGAAGCTTTCTTT; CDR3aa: CASSFFGREEAFF
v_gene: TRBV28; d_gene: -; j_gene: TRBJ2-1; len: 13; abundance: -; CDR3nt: TGTGCCAGCAGTAGGACTCTCAGGGGTGAGCAGTTCTTC; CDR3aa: CASSRTLRGEQFF
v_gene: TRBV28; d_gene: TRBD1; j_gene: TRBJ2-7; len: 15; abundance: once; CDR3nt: TGTGCCAGCAGTTTCCCGGGACAGGGGGCCTACGAGCAGTACTTC; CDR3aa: CASSFPGQGAYEQYF
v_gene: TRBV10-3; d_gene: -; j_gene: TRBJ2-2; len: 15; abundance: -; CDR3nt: TGTGCCATCAGTGATCCGGGACGGAACACCGGGGAGCTGTTTTTT; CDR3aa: CAISDPGRNTGELFF
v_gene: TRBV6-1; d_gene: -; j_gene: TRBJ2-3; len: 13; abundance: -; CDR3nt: TGTGCCAGCAATGTTAGACTCACAGATACGCAGTATTTT; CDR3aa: CASNVRLTDTQYF
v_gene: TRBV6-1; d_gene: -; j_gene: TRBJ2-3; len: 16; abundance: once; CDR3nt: TGTGCCAGCAGTGGGGATAGCGGCAGAATCACAGATACGCAGTATTTT; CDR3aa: CASSGDSGRITDTQYF
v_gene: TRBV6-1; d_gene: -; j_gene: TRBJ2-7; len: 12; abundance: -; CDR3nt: TGTGCCAGCGCACAATCAGGGTTCGCGCAGTACTTC; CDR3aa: CASAQSGFAQYF
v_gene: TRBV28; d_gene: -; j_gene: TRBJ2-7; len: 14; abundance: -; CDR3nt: TGTGCCAGCAGTGGGGCCGGGGCCTACTACGAGCAGTACTTC; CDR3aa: CASSGAGAYYEQYF
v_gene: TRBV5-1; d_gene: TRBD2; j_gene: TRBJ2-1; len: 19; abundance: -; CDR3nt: TGCGCCAGCAGCCCAGGGACTAGCGGGAGGGCTTCGAGAAACAATGAGCAGTTCTTC; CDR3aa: CASSPGTSGRASRNNEQFF
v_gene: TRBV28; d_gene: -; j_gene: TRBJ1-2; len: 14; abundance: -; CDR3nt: TGTGCCAGCAGTGAGGGGGGGATCGGGTATGGCTACACCTTC; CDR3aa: CASSEGGIGYGYTF
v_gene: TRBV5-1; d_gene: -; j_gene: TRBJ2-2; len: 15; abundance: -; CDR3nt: TGCGCCAGCAGGCAGGGACACTTGAACACCGGGGAGCTGTTTTTT; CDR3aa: CASRQGHLNTGELFF
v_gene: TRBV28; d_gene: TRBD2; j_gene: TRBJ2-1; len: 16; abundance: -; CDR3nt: TGTGCCAGCAGTTTGTCACTAGCGGGAGGGCCATATGAGCAGTTCTTC; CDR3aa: CASSLSLAGGPYEQFF
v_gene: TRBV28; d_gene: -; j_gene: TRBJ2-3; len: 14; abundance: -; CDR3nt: TGTGCCAGCAAGGCGGGTTTTAGCACAGATACGCAGTATTTT; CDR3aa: CASKAGFSTDTQYF
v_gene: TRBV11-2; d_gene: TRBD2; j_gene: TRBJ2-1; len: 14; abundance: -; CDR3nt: TGTGCCAGCAGCTCACCGACTAGCGACGAGGAGCAGTTCTTC; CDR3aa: CASSSPTSDEEQFF
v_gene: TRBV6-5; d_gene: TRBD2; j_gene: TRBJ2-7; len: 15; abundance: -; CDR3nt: TGTGCCAGCAGTCCGGGGACTAGCGGGAGTTACGAGCAGTACTTC; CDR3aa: CASSPGTSGSYEQYF
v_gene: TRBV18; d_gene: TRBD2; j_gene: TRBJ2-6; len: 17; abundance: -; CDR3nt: TGTGCCAGCTCACCGGGACTAGCGGGAGCCGGGGCCAACGTCCTGACTTTC; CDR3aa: CASSPGLAGAGANVLTF
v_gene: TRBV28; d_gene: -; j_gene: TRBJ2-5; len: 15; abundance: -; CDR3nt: TGTGCCAGCAGTGAGGGGGCGGGGGCTCGGAAGACCCAGTACTTC; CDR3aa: CASSEGAGARKTQYF
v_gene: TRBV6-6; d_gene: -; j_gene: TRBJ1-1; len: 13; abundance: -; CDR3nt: TGTGCCAGCAGCTCCAGTCAACACACTGAAGCTTTCTTT; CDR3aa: CASSSSQHTEAFF
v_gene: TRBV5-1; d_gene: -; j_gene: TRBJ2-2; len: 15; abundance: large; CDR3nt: TGCGCCAGCAGCTTGGAGACTAGATACACCGGGGAGCTGTTTTTT; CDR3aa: CASSLETRYTGELFF
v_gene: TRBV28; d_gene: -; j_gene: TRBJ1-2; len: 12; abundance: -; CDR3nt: TGTGCCAGCAGTCATCTGGGTAGTGGCTACACCTTC; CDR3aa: CASSHLGSGYTF